The clone carrying this TCR beta chain has only a few counts. In the original analysis: Amplification from reference gene primers served as the basis for estimated nucleated cell counts. Using immunoSEQ multiplex PCR, the repertoire was profiled, and TCRdb retains in-frame clones only, with some absent. That table gives V, J and clone size, and the DNA gave D and trimming. The table shows hundreds of thousands of clones, with more than 85% occurring only once. CDR1 and CDR2 (germline): MNHEY, SVGEGT. The ends were cut back, 2 bases at V and 4 bases at J, with 12 bases in the middle. The CDR3 covers 14 residues. The data were obtained in a study of blood T cell repertoires in COVID-19. Study-wide background: Spain, Italy and the United States supplied samples that represented acute and convalescent COVID-19. Sample material is recorded as cDNA or gDNA derived from T cells, B-cell-depleted T cells, or PBMCs.

The receptor comes from a woman aged 30 to 39 with acute or convalescent COVID-19. Sequenced input: peripheral blood. This chain uses TRBV6-2 or TRBV6-3 with TRBJ2-7; D might be TRBD2 (6 bases). The CDR3 DNA is TGTGCCAGCAGTTACGGAGGGGTCGGGTACGAGCAGTACTTC. This gives the protein CASSYGGVGYEQYF.